Reported below is one T cell receptor beta chain. Antigen: not known. MiXCR, run by TCRdb on the reads, gives a single entry per CDR3 protein. The table shows tens of thousands of distinct CDR3 sequences, with about 18% occurring only once. Germline assignment: CDR1 SGHTA and CDR2 FQGNSA. The CDR3 extends over 15 amino acids. V was clipped by 5 bases and J by 5 bases; unmatched bases: 6. The record originates from a study of T cell repertoires in cytomegalovirus infection. The wider study: The authors used CMV epitopes that were HLA-C-restricted (recently identified) and HLA-B-restricted (well studied). Evidence of both CMV infection and a matching HLA type came from public TCR beta signatures. Study-wide findings and caveats: Of the TCR beta families, the public ones yielded a cumulative frequency that identified carriers of CMV plus the relevant HLA. The ex vivo response showed dominance by HLA-C-restricted CMV-specific TCR beta clonotypes.

V and J are TRBV7-2 and TRBJ2-1; the match to TRBD2 covers 10 bases. The starting material was CD8+ T cells from cultured PBMCs, obtained from culture after CMV antigen stimulation. This sequence was found in a human donor in good health (CMV status not recorded). Some clones in this sample may be carry-over from other donors' samples. The CDR3 DNA is TGTGCCAGCAGCCCGAGCGGGGGGGCACACAATGAGCAGTTCTTC. This translates into CASSPSGGAHNEQFF.